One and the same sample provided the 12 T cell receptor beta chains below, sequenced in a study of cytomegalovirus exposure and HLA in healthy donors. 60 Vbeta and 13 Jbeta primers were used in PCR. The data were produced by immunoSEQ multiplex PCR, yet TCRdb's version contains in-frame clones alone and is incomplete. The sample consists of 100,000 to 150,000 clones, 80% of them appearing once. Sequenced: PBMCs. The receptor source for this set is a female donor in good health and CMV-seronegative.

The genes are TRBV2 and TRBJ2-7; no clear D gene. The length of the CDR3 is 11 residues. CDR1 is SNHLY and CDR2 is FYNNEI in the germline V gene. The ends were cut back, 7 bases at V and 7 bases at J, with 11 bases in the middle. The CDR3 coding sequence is TGTGCCAGCAAAGAAATAGAGGAGCAGTACTTC. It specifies CASKEIEEQYF.

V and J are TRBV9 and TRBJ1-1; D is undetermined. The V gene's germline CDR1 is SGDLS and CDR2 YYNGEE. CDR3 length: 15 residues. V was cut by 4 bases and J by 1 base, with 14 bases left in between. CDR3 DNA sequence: TGTGCCAGCAGCACAACCCCGGGATCGAACACTGAAGCTTTCTTT. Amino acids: CASSTTPGSNTEAFF.

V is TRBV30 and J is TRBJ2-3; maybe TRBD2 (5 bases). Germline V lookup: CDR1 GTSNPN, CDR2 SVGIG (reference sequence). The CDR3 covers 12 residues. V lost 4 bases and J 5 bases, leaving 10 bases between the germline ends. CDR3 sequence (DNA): TGTGCCTGGACGAGAGGACTAGATACGCAGTATTTT. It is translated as CAWTRGLDTQYF.

The CDR3 loop is CASSLSTSGSRYEQYF. The CDR3 DNA is TGTGCCAGCAGCTTGAGCACTAGCGGGTCTAGGTACGAGCAGTACTTC. This chain connects TRBV5-6 to TRBJ2-7; 9 bases are a match to TRBD2. This CDR3 comprises 16 residues. V was clipped by 1 base and J by 4 bases; unmatched bases: 9. The V gene's germline CDR1 is SGHDT and CDR2 YYEEEE.

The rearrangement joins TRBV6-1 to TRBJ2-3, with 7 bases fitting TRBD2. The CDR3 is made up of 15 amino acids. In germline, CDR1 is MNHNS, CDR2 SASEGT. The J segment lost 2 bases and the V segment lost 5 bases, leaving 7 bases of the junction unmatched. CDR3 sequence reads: CASSWEGLATDTQYF. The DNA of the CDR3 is TGTGCCAGCAGTTGGGAGGGCCTGGCCACAGATACGCAGTATTTT.

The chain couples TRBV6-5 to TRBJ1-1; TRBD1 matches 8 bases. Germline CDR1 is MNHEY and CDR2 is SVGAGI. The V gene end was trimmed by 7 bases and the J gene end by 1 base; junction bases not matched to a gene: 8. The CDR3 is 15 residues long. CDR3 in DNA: TGTGCCAGCACTTCGATAGGACAGGGGAACACTGAAGCTTTCTTT. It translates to CASTSIGQGNTEAFF.

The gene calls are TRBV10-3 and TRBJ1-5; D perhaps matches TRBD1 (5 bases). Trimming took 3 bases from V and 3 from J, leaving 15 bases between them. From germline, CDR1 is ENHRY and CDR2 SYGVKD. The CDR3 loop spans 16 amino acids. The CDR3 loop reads CAISDRSQGANQPQHF. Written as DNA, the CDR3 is TGTGCCATCAGTGACCGGAGTCAGGGTGCCAATCAGCCCCAGCATTTT.

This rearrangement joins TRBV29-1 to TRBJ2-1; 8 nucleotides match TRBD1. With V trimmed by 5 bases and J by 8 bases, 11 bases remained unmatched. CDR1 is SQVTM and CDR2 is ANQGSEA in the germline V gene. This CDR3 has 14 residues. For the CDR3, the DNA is TGCAGCGTTCCCTTGGGGACAGGTAGCTATGAGCAGTTCTTC. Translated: CSVPLGTGSYEQFF.

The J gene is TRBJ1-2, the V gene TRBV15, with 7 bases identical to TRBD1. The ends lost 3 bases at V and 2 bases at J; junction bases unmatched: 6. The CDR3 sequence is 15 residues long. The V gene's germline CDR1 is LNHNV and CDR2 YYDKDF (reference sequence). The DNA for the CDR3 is TGTGCCACCAGCAGGTCCAGGGGGGCCAACTATGGCTACACCTTC. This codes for CATSRSRGANYGYTF.

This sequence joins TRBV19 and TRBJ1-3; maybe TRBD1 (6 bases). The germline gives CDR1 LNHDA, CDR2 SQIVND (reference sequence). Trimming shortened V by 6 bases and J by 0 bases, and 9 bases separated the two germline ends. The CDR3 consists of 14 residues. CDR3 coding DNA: TGTGCCAGTAGCGTAGGGGGCTCTGGAAACACCATATATTTT. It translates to CASSVGGSGNTIYF. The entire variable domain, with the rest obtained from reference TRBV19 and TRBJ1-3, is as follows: DGGITQSPKYLFRKEGQNVTLSCEQNLNHDAMYWYRQDPGQGLRLIYYSQIVNDFQKGDIAEGYSVSREKKESFPLTVTSAQKNPTAFYLCASSVGGSGNTIYFGEGSWLTVV.

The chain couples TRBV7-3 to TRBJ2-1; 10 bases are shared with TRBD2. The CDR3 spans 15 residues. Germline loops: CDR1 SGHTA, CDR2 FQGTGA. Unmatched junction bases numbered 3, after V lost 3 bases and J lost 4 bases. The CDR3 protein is CASSFLAGEYNEQFF. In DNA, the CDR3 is TGTGCCAGCAGCTTCCTAGCGGGAGAATACAATGAGCAGTTCTTC.

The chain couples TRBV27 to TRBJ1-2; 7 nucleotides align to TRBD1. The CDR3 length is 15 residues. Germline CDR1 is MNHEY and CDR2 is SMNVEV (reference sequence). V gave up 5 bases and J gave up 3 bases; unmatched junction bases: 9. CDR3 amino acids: CASSVSTGEDYGYTF. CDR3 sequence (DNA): TGTGCCAGCAGTGTCTCAACAGGGGAGGACTATGGCTACACCTTC.